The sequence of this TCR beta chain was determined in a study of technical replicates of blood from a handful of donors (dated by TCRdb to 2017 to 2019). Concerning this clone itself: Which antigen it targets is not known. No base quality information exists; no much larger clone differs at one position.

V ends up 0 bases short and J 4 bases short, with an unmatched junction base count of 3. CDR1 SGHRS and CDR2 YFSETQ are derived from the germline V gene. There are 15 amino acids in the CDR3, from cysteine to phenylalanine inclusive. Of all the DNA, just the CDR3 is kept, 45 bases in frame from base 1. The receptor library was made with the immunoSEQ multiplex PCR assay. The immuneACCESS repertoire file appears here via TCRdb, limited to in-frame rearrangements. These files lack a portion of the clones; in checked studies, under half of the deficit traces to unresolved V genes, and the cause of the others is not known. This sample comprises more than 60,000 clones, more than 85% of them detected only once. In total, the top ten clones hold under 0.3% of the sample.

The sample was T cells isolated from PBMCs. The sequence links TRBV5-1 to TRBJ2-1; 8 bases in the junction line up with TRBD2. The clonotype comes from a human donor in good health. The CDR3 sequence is CASSLVSGAYNEQFF. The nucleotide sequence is TGCGCCAGCAGCTTGGTTAGCGGGGCATACAATGAGCAGTTCTTC.